This T cell receptor (beta chain) was found in a study of CD8+CD57+ T cells in acquired aplastic anemia. General study results and limits: Both patients and controls carried the same twenty-nine CD8+ CDR3 sequences.

TCR beta VDJ combinations and CDR3 sequences were profiled from genomic DNA. From the reads, TCRdb called clonotypes with MiXCR, one entry per CDR3 protein. This sample has around 200,000 distinct CDR3 sequences, with 40% to 50% found just once. CD8+CD57+ cell expansion had been shown by flow cytometry in patients chosen for sequencing. A severe acquired aplastic anemia diagnosis applied to all patients. Patients had undergone no therapy by the time their blood was sampled. The CDR3 is 12 residues long. V dropped 8 bases and J dropped 2 bases, with 10 bases sitting between them. CDR1 and CDR2 (germline): SNHLY, FYNNEI. This clonotype came up many times. No antigen is known for it.

This receptor was taken from a human donor with aplastic anemia. The sample was sorted CD4+, CD8+, or CD8+CD57+ T cells (not recorded which) from PBMCs. This chain connects TRBV2 to TRBJ2-7; D remains unclear. CDR3 amino acids: CASGLQTYEQYF. CDR3 nucleotide sequence: TGTGCCAGCGGGTTACAAACCTACGAGCAGTACTTC.